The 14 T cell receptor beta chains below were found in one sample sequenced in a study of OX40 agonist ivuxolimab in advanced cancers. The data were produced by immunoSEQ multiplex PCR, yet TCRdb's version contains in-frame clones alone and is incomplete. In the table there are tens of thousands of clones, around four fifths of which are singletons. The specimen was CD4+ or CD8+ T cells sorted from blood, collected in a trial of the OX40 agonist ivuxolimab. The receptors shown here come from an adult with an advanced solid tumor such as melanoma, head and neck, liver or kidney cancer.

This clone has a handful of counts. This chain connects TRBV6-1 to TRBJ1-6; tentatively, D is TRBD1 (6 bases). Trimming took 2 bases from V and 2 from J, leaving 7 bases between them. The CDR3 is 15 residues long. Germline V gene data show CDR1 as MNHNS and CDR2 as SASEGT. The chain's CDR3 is CASSENRAYNSPLHF. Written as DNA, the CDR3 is TGTGCCAGCAGTGAAAACAGGGCCTATAATTCACCCCTCCACTTT.

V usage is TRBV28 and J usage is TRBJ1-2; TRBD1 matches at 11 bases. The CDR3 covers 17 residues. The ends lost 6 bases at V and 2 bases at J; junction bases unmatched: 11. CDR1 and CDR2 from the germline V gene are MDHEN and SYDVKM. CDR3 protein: CASRSLRDRGTNYGYTF. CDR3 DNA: TGTGCCAGCAGGTCACTCCGGGACAGGGGGACGAACTATGGCTACACCTTC.

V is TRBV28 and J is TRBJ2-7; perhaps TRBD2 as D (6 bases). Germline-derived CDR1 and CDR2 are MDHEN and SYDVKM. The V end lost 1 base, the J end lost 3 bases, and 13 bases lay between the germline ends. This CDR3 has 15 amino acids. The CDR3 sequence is CASSLSLSGYYEQYF. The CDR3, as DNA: TGTGCCAGCAGTTTATCGTTGAGCGGGTACTACGAGCAGTACTTC.

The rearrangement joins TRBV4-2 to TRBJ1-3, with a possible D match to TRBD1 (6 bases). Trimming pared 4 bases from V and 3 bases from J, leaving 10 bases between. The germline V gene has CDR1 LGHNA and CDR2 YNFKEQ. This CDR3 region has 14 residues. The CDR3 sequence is CASSPTGIGNTIYF. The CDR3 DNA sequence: TGTGCCAGCAGCCCCACAGGGATTGGAAACACCATATATTTT.

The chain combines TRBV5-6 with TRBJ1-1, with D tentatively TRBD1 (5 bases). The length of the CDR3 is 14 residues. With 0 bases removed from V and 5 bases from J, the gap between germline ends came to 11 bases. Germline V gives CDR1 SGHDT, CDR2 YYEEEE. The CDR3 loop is CASSLGGSGTEAFF. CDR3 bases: TGTGCCAGCAGCTTGGGGGGCTCCGGAACTGAAGCTTTCTTT.

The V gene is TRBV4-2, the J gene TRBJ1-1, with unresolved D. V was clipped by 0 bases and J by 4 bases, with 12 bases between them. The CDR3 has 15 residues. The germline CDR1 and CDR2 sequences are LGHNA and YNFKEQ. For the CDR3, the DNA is TGTGCCAGCAGCCAAGATGACCCGGGGAGCACTGAAGCTTTCTTT. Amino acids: CASSQDDPGSTEAFF.

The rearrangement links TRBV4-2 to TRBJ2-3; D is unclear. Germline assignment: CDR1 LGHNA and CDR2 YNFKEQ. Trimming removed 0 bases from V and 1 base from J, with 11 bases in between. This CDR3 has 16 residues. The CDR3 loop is CASSQDGLWGTDTQYF. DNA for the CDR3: TGTGCCAGCAGCCAAGATGGCCTATGGGGCACAGATACGCAGTATTTT.

In DNA form, the CDR3 reads TGTGCCAGCAGTGAATTTATATATTCAGGGTTGGATGAGCAGTTCTTC. The encoded protein is CASSEFIYSGLDEQFF. The chain couples TRBV25-1 to TRBJ2-1, with a possible D match to TRBD1 (5 bases). This CDR3 has 16 residues. V lost 1 base, J lost 8 bases, and 18 bases lay in between. The germline V gene has CDR1 MGHDK and CDR2 SYGVNS.

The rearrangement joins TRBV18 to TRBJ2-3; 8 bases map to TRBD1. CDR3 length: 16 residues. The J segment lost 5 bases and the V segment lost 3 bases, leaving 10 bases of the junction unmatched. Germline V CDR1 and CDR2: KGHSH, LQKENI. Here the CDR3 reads CASSPGQGAPGDTQYF. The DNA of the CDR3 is TGTGCCAGCTCACCCGGACAGGGAGCACCCGGAGATACGCAGTATTTT. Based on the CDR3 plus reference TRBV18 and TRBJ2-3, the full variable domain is NAGVMQNPRHLVRRRGQEARLRCSPMKGHSHVYWYRQLPEEGLKFMVYLQKENIIDESGMPKERFSAEFPKEGPSILRIQQVVRGDSAAYFCASSPGQGAPGDTQYFGPGTRLTVL.

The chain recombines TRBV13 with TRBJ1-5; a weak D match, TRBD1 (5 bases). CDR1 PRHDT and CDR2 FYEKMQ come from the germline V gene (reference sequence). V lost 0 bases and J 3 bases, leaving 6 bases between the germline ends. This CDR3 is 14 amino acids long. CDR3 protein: CASSLGGTNQPQHF. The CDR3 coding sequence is TGTGCCAGCAGCTTAGGGGGGACCAATCAGCCCCAGCATTTT.

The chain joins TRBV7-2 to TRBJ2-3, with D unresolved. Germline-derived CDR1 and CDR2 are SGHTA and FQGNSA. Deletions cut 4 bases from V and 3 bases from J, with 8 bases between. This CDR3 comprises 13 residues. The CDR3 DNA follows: TGTGCCAGCAGCTCGCAACTGACAGATACGCAGTATTTT. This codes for CASSSQLTDTQYF.

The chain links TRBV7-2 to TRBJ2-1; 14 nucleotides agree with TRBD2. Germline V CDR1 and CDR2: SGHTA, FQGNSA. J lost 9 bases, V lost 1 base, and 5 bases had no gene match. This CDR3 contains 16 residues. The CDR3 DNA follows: TGTGCCAGCAGCTTAGACGGACTAGCGGGAGGAGGTGAGCAGTTCTTC. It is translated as CASSLDGLAGGGEQFF.

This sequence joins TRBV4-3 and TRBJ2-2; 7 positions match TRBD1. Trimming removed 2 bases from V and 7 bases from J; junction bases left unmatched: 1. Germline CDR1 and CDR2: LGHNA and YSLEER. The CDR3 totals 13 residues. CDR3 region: CASSQRDSGELFF. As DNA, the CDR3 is TGCGCCAGCAGCCAACGGGACAGCGGGGAGCTGTTTTTT.

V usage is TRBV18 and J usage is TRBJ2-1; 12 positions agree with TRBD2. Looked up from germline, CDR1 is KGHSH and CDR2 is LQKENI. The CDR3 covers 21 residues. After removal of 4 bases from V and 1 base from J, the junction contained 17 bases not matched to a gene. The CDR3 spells CASSLRTIRTSGIGSYNEQFF. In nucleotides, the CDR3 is TGTGCCAGCTCACTAAGAACAATCCGGACTAGCGGGATAGGGTCCTACAATGAGCAGTTCTTC.